A selection of T cell receptor beta chains follows, all from one sample in a study of CD8 T cells in ankylosing spondylitis. MiXCR, run by TCRdb on the 5' RACE reads, gives a single entry per CDR3 protein. The sample lists under 250,000 distinct CDR3 sequences; over 30% were seen once. Source material: blood, either unsorted or a sorted T cell fraction (not recorded which). The receptors were gathered from a male donor with ankylosing spondylitis or in good health (not recorded which). Both conserved end residues are part of each CDR3. D genes are given only for firm matches. Where a row states a size, it is once, few, many or the class of an expanded clone; other rows omit it.

d_call: .
clone_size: few
v_call: TRBV20-1
j_call: TRBJ2-7
cdr3_length: 14
cdr3_nt: TGCAGTGCTAGACAGGTTCAGGGGTTCGACGAGCAGTACTTC
cdr3_aa: CSARQVQGFDEQYF

d_call: .
clone_size: few
v_call: TRBV15
j_call: TRBJ1-2
cdr3_length: 16
cdr3_nt: TGTGCCACCAGCAGGGGCACAGAGCCTACTAACTATGGCTACACCTTC
cdr3_aa: CATSRGTEPTNYGYTF

d_call: TRBD2
clone_size: few
v_call: TRBV6-1
j_call: TRBJ2-1
cdr3_length: 16
cdr3_nt: TGTGCCAGCAGTGCTACTAGTGGGGGGGGCTACAATGAGCAGTTCTTC
cdr3_aa: CASSATSGGGYNEQFF

d_call: .
clone_size: .
v_call: TRBV7-8
j_call: TRBJ1-1
cdr3_length: 13
cdr3_nt: TGTGCCAGCAGCTTAGCGGAAAGACGGGAAGCTTTCTTT
cdr3_aa: CASSLAERREAFF

d_call: TRBD1
clone_size: few
v_call: TRBV29-1
j_call: TRBJ1-2
cdr3_length: 13
cdr3_nt: TGCAGCGTTGAGTGGGACAGGGACTATGGCTACACCTTC
cdr3_aa: CSVEWDRDYGYTF

d_call: .
clone_size: .
v_call: TRBV10-3
j_call: TRBJ1-2
cdr3_length: 23
cdr3_nt: TGTGCCATCAGTGAGTCCATTAATGACGACGGGAAGAATGTGGAGTGGAAGAGGGATGGCTACACCTTC
cdr3_aa: CAISESINDDGKNVEWKRDGYTF

d_call: .
clone_size: .
v_call: TRBV5-5
j_call: TRBJ2-7
cdr3_length: 14
cdr3_nt: TGTGCCAGCAGCTTAGTGGGGGCCTCCTACGAGCAGTACTTC
cdr3_aa: CASSLVGASYEQYF

d_call: .
clone_size: .
v_call: TRBV20-1
j_call: TRBJ2-1
cdr3_length: 13
cdr3_nt: TGCAGTGCTCCAATCCTTTGGGGCGGTGAGCAGTTCTTC
cdr3_aa: CSAPILWGGEQFF

d_call: .
clone_size: .
v_call: TRBV7-2
j_call: TRBJ2-1
cdr3_length: 15
cdr3_nt: TGTGCCAGCAGCAACAGGGGGGGGAGAAACAATGAGCAGTTCTTC
cdr3_aa: CASSNRGGRNNEQFF

d_call: .
clone_size: .
v_call: TRBV11-2
j_call: TRBJ1-2
cdr3_length: 14
cdr3_nt: TGTGCCAGCAGAGACCCCGGAGCTAACTATGGCTACACCTTC
cdr3_aa: CASRDPGANYGYTF

d_call: TRBD2
clone_size: .
v_call: TRBV12-3/TRBV12-4
j_call: TRBJ2-7
cdr3_length: 14
cdr3_nt: TGTGCCAGCAGCCACCGGGGGGTCTCCTACGAGCAGTACTTC
cdr3_aa: CASSHRGVSYEQYF

d_call: .
clone_size: .
v_call: TRBV25-1
j_call: TRBJ2-1
cdr3_length: 12
cdr3_nt: TGTGCCAGCAGTGACCAGAAGGGATTTGGGTTCTTC
cdr3_aa: CASSDQKGFGFF

d_call: .
clone_size: .
v_call: TRBV12-3/TRBV12-4
j_call: TRBJ2-5
cdr3_length: 14
cdr3_nt: TGTGCCAGCAGACTCCGGGACAACCAAGAGACCCAGTACTTC
cdr3_aa: CASRLRDNQETQYF

d_call: TRBD2
clone_size: once
v_call: TRBV9
j_call: TRBJ2-1
cdr3_length: 15
cdr3_nt: TGTGCCAGCAGCGTAGAACTAGCGGGGGACAATGAGCAGTTCTTC
cdr3_aa: CASSVELAGDNEQFF

d_call: .
clone_size: once
v_call: TRBV20-1
j_call: TRBJ2-7
cdr3_length: 13
cdr3_nt: TGCAGTGCTAGAGCCTTCACGGATCGGGAGCAGTACTTC
cdr3_aa: CSARAFTDREQYF

d_call: TRBD1
clone_size: .
v_call: TRBV20-1
j_call: TRBJ2-7
cdr3_length: 15
cdr3_nt: TGCAGTGCTAGAGCGAATGACAGGGACCCCTACGAGCAGTACTTC
cdr3_aa: CSARANDRDPYEQYF

d_call: .
clone_size: .
v_call: TRBV12-3/TRBV12-4
j_call: TRBJ1-1
cdr3_length: 13
cdr3_nt: TGTGCCAGCAGCAGATCTGAGAACACTGAAGCTTTCTTT
cdr3_aa: CASSRSENTEAFF

d_call: .
clone_size: .
v_call: TRBV20-1
j_call: TRBJ2-3
cdr3_length: 13
cdr3_nt: TGCAGTGCTAGAACAGGGTTCGCAGATACGCAGTATTTT
cdr3_aa: CSARTGFADTQYF

d_call: .
clone_size: .
v_call: TRBV7-9
j_call: TRBJ2-6
cdr3_length: 15
cdr3_nt: TGTGCCAGCAGCTTAGCGGGACCTGGGGCCAACGTCCTGACTTTC
cdr3_aa: CASSLAGPGANVLTF

d_call: TRBD1
clone_size: few
v_call: TRBV7-9
j_call: TRBJ2-1
cdr3_length: 12
cdr3_nt: TGTGCCAGCAGCCGACAGGGCTATGAGCAGTTCTTC
cdr3_aa: CASSRQGYEQFF

d_call: TRBD1
clone_size: once
v_call: TRBV12-5
j_call: TRBJ2-7
cdr3_length: 13
cdr3_nt: TGTGCTAGTCTCAGACAGGGCTCCTACGAGCAGTACTTC
cdr3_aa: CASLRQGSYEQYF

d_call: .
clone_size: .
v_call: TRBV27
j_call: TRBJ2-1
cdr3_length: 16
cdr3_nt: TGTGCCAGCAGTGACTTATCGGGGGACCTCTACAATGAGCAGTTCTTC
cdr3_aa: CASSDLSGDLYNEQFF

d_call: .
clone_size: many
v_call: TRBV29-1
j_call: TRBJ1-2
cdr3_length: 13
cdr3_nt: TGCAGCGTTGCGGACAGACGGGGCAGGGGCTACACCTTC
cdr3_aa: CSVADRRGRGYTF

d_call: TRBD2
clone_size: .
v_call: TRBV10-2
j_call: TRBJ2-1
cdr3_length: 15
cdr3_nt: TGCGCCAGCAGAGAGGGGACTAGCGGCTACAATGAGCAGTTCTTC
cdr3_aa: CASREGTSGYNEQFF

d_call: .
clone_size: few
v_call: TRBV20-1
j_call: TRBJ1-4
cdr3_length: 11
cdr3_nt: TGCAGTGTGGCGTATAATGAAAAACTGTTTTTT
cdr3_aa: CSVAYNEKLFF

d_call: .
clone_size: .
v_call: TRBV7-6
j_call: TRBJ1-4
cdr3_length: 14
cdr3_nt: TGTGCCAGCAGCTTAGTTGGTAGTGGTGAAAAACTGTTTTTT
cdr3_aa: CASSLVGSGEKLFF

d_call: .
clone_size: many
v_call: TRBV5-1
j_call: TRBJ1-5
cdr3_length: 14
cdr3_nt: TGTGCCAGCAGTTTAGAGGGGGGCAATCAGCCCCAGCATTTT
cdr3_aa: CASSLEGGNQPQHF

d_call: .
clone_size: few
v_call: TRBV7-9
j_call: TRBJ1-2
cdr3_length: 13
cdr3_nt: TGTGCCAGCAGCTCTACGGCCCGCTATGGCTACACCTTC
cdr3_aa: CASSSTARYGYTF

d_call: TRBD2
clone_size: .
v_call: TRBV20-1
j_call: TRBJ2-5
cdr3_length: 13
cdr3_nt: TGCAGTGCTCCCCGGGGGGGACTCGGGACCCAGTACTTC
cdr3_aa: CSAPRGGLGTQYF

d_call: TRBD1
clone_size: .
v_call: TRBV20-1
j_call: TRBJ2-5
cdr3_length: 12
cdr3_nt: TGCAGTGCCCTGGGGACAGAAGAGACCCAGTACTTC
cdr3_aa: CSALGTEETQYF

d_call: .
clone_size: .
v_call: TRBV21-1
j_call: TRBJ2-3
cdr3_length: 19
cdr3_nt: TGTGCCAGCAGCAAAGCGCTAAGAGGACTAGCGGAATCCCTAGATACGCAGTATTTT
cdr3_aa: CASSKALRGLAESLDTQYF

d_call: .
clone_size: few
v_call: TRBV28
j_call: TRBJ2-7
cdr3_length: 13
cdr3_nt: TGTGCCAGCAGCCCCCCCGCTCTCTACGAGCAGTACTTC
cdr3_aa: CASSPPALYEQYF

d_call: .
clone_size: few
v_call: TRBV7-8
j_call: TRBJ1-2
cdr3_length: 15
cdr3_nt: TGTGCCAGCAGCTTAGATTTGGGGGGGACCGCCGTGGGGACCTTC
cdr3_aa: CASSLDLGGTAVGTF

d_call: .
clone_size: .
v_call: TRBV12-3/TRBV12-4
j_call: TRBJ1-3
cdr3_length: 14
cdr3_nt: TGTGCCAGCAGTTTTGTGGGTCGCGGAAACACCATATATTTT
cdr3_aa: CASSFVGRGNTIYF

d_call: .
clone_size: .
v_call: TRBV5-6
j_call: TRBJ2-5
cdr3_length: 11
cdr3_nt: TGTGCCAGCAGCTGGGACCAGACCCAGTACTTC
cdr3_aa: CASSWDQTQYF